Listed here is a single T cell receptor beta chain. Preparing the TCRbeta library involved the use of unique molecular identifiers. TCRdb called the PCR reads again in MiXCR, with one record for every CDR3 protein. This sample carries approximately 350,000 distinct CDR3 sequences, about 16% of them seen once, and the ten largest clones take 35% to 50%. This sample is drawn from a study of T-cell reconstitution after alpha-beta-depleted transplantation in children. This clonotype originated in a male patient aged 2-15 years who had a stem cell transplant for acute lymphoblastic leukemia, so the T cells may come from the graft donor. Sample: PBMCs, mostly from graft donor cells, taken 360 days after TCRalphabeta/CD19-depleted stem cell transplant.

This CDR3 is CAISEGSGKPLLNEQYF. DNA of the CDR3: TGTGCCATCAGTGAGGGGAGCGGAAAGCCCCTGTTGAACGAGCAGTACTTC. V gene TRBV10-3 combines with J gene TRBJ2-7; TRBD2 is a possible D gene (5 bases). CDR1 ENHRY and CDR2 SYGVKD come from the germline V gene. The V end lost 2 bases, the J end lost 5 bases, and 22 bases lay between the germline ends. The CDR3 has 17 amino acids.